Sequencing of this T cell receptor beta chain was carried out in a study of graft-versus-host responses after intestinal transplantation. Study as a whole: Grafts that recipients had were multivisceral, liver-intestinal, or isolated intestinal transplants. All recipients were given anti-thymocyte globulin induction, and tacrolimus and steroids were then administered for about three years. Study findings and constraints: Early after transplant, HvG declines were associated with peak levels of circulating GvH clones. Recipient marrow showed GvH clones, some seen first in ileum or blood.

V lost 1 base, J lost 5 bases, and 15 bases lay in between. The CDR3 contains 15 residues. The germline CDR1 and CDR2 sequences are SGHRS and YFSETQ. Repertoires were generated with immunoSEQ multiplex PCR, while TCRdb's copy carries only in-frame clones and drops some. Of 25,000 to 30,000 clones in the sample, 85% to 95% were seen once. About this clone: Antigen specificity is unknown.

Here the sequenced sample was PBMCs, taken 66 days after intestinal transplant. The clonotype originates from a human patient who received an intestinal transplant, so some T cells may come from the graft donor. The V gene is TRBV5-1, the J gene TRBJ1-2, with D hard to call. CDR3: CASSLWRILSYGYTF. CDR3 coding DNA: TGCGCCAGCAGCTTGTGGCGCATTCTGTCGTATGGCTACACCTTC.